This TCR beta chain appears in the sequencing data of a study of T cells after yellow fever vaccination. Study-wide points: The study noted that FACS-sorted repertoires could contain abundant clonotypes contaminating from the bulk population.

J was trimmed by 5 bases and V by 0 bases; bases with no gene match: 13. CDR3 length: 18 residues. Germline loops: CDR1 SGHDT, CDR2 YYEEEE. Template-switching 5'RACE yielded the TCR cDNA; a universal primer site and UMIs were added in the process. MiXCR, applied by TCRdb to the 5' RACE reads, yields one record per CDR3 protein. The profile shows roughly 500,000 distinct CDR3 sequences, about a fifth of them singletons. A note on this clonotype: Its antigen is currently unknown.

Material: PBMCs, obtained 15 days after the yellow fever booster vaccination. This receptor was identified in a man aged 30 to 45 who received the YFV17D yellow fever vaccine. The rearrangement joins TRBV5-6 to TRBJ2-3; 9 positions agree with TRBD2. The CDR3 is CASSLGLAGKRVGDTQYF. The CDR3 nucleotides read TGTGCCAGCAGCTTGGGGCTAGCGGGGAAACGGGTAGGAGATACGCAGTATTTT.